A single sample is the source of the 5 T cell receptor beta chains below, sequenced in a study of T cell clonality in common variable immunodeficiency. Libraries were prepared by immunoSEQ multiplex PCR; TCRdb keeps only in-frame clonotypes and omits some of them. This sample shows roughly 58,000 clones and no singletons; around 0.8% rests with the ten largest. The sequenced sample consisted of peripheral blood mononuclear cells. Every receptor here comes from a person between 18 and 69 years old in good health.

This clone was recorded many times. The CDR3 end lies 3 residues beyond the end of the read and is filled in from the germline J gene. This chain joins TRBV19 and TRBJ1-1; D uncertain. V was cut by 5 bases and J by 3 bases, with 13 bases left in between. Germline-derived CDR1 and CDR2 are LNHDA and SQIVND (reference sequence). CDR3 size: 14 residues. CDR3: CASSDPDKDTEAFF. The covered CDR3 bases are TGTGCCAGTAGTGATCCCGACAAGGACACTGAA.

This clone appeared many times. The read ends 3 residues early relative to the CDR3; the germline J gene fills the gap. This chain links TRBV18 with TRBJ1-1; no firm D call. From germline, CDR1 is KGHSH and CDR2 LQKENI. The V end was cut by 3 bases, the J end by 3 bases, with 14 bases between. The CDR3 consists of 15 residues. The CDR3 sequence: CASSPQSGTYTEAFF. CDR3 bases read: TGTGCCAGCTCACCTCAATCAGGAACCTACACTGAA. Drawing the rest from reference TRBV18 and TRBJ1-1, the complete variable domain is NAGVMQNPRHLVRRRGQEARLRCSPMKGHSHVYWYRQLPEEGLKFMVYLQKENIIDESGMPKERFSAEFPKEGPSILRIQQVVRGDSAAYFCASSPQSGTYTEAFFGQGTRLTVV.

This clone was counted at least ten times. The sequence runs out 3 residues before the end of the CDR3; the remainder is reconstructed from the germline J gene. This chain uses TRBV5-4 with TRBJ2-1, with TRBD2 matching over 7 bases. Trimming at V came to 4 bases and at J to 4 bases, leaving 8 bases not matched to a gene. The CDR3 is 15 amino acids. Germline CDR1 SGHNT, CDR2 YYREEE (reference sequence). The CDR3 sequence is CASSVGLDPYNEQFF. CDR3 DNA (partial): TGTGCCAGCAGCGTAGGACTAGACCCATACAATGAG.

This clone was seen many times. The read halts 3 residues ahead of the CDR3 end, with the missing end drawn from the germline J gene. The rearrangement uses TRBV4-2 and TRBJ1-1; TRBD1 agrees at 10 bases. Trimming at V came to 1 base and at J to 6 bases, leaving 5 bases not matched to a gene. The germline V gene encodes CDR1 LGHNA and CDR2 YNFKEQ. There are 15 residues in the CDR3. This CDR3 reads CASSQAGTGDAEAFF. Incomplete CDR3 DNA: TGTGCCAGCAGCCAAGCAGGGACAGGGGACGCTGAA.

This clone was detected ten times or more. The read falls 3 residues short of the CDR3 end, and the missing part is taken from the germline J gene. The V gene is TRBV29-1, the J gene TRBJ1-4; 7 positions match TRBD1. V shed 3 bases and J 7 bases; nucleotides not matched to a gene: 2. Germline assignment: CDR1 SQVTM and CDR2 ANQGSEA. This CDR3 comprises 12 residues. Here the CDR3 reads CSVDAGGEKLFF. The covered CDR3 bases are TGCAGCGTTGATGCAGGGGGTGAAAAA.